This T cell receptor beta chain was observed in a study of blood T cells in healthy people across ages. About this clonotype itself: Antigen: not known.

Primed by a sample-barcoded 5' primer and a J-beta primer mix, a second PCR proceeded for roughly 7 to 11 cycles. TCRdb processed the 5' RACE reads anew with MiXCR; each CDR3 protein has one entry. This table holds 1,500,000 or so distinct CDR3 sequences, approximately 60% found once. All donors came from Russia, were Caucasian and healthy, and spanned ages roughly 6 to 95. Isolated per sample were at least 6 million PBMCs. Study conclusions and caveats: There were more naive CD4+ cells and higher diversity in long-lived donors than in aged donors.

The sequencing input was blood. The origin of this receptor is a man aged 18 to 30 in good health.

As DNA, the CDR3 is TGCAGCGTTGCAGCAGGACTAGCGGGGGGGCGGACCCAGTACTTC. Translation gives CSVAAGLAGGRTQYF. This chain links TRBV29-1 with TRBJ2-5; 15 bases map to TRBD2. This CDR3 has 15 amino acids. CDR1 and CDR2 (germline): SQVTM, ANQGSEA. Germline trimming cut 4 bases from V and 7 bases from J; bases unmatched to any gene: 7.